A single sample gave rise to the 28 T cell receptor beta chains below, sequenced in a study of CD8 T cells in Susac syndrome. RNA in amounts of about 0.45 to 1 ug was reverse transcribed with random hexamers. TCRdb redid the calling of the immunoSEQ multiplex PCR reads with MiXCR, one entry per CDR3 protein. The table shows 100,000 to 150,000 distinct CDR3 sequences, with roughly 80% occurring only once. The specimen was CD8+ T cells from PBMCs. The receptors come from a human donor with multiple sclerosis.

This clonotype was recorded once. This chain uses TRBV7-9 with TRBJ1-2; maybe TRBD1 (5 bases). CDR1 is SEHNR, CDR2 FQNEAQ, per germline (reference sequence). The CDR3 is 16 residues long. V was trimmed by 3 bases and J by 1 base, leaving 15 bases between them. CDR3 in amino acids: CASSFSGGDLNYGYTF. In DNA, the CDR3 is TGTGCCAGCAGCTTCTCGGGGGGAGACCTTAACTATGGCTACACCTTC.

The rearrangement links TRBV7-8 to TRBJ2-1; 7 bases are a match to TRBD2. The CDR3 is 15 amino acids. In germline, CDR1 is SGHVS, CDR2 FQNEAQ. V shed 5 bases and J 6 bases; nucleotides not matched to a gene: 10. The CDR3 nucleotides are TGTGCCAGCAGCCCCTTCACAGCGGGGTTCAATGAGCAGTTCTTC. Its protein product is CASSPFTAGFNEQFF.

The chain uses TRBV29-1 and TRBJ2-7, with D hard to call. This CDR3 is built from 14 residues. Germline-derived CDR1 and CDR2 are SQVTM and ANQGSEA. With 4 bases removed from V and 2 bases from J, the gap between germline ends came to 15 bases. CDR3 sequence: CSVVPPDQTYEQYF. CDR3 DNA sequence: TGCAGCGTTGTCCCCCCGGACCAAACCTACGAGCAGTACTTC.

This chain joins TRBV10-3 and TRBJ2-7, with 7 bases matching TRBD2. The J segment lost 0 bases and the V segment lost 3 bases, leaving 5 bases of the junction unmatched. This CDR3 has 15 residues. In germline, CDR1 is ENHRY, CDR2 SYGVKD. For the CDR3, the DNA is TGTGCCATCAGTGAATTGGGAGGGCGCTCCTACGAGCAGTACTTC. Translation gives CAISELGGRSYEQYF.

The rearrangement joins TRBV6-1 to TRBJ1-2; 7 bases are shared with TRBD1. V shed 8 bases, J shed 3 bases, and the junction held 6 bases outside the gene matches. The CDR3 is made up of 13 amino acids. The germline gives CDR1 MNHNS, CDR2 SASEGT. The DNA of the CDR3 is TGTGCCAGCGGCCCCGGGACAGACTATGGCTACACCTTC. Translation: CASGPGTDYGYTF.

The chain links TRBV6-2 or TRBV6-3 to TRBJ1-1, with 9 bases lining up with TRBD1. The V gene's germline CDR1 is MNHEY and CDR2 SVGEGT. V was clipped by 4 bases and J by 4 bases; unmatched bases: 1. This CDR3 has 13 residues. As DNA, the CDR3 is TGTGCCAGCAGTTGGGACAGGGCCACTGAAGCTTTCTTT. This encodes CASSWDRATEAFF.

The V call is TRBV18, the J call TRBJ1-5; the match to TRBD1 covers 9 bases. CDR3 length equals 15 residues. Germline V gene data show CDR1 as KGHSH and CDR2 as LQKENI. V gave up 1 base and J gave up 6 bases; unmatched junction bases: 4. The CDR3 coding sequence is TGTGCCAGCTCACCACTGGGACAGGGCTTTCAGCCCCAGCATTTT. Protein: CASSPLGQGFQPQHF.

Here the CDR3 reads CATNQGGDGELFF. The CDR3 nucleotides are TGTGCCACCAACCAGGGGGGTGACGGGGAGCTGTTTTTT. V usage is TRBV24-1 and J usage is TRBJ2-2; tentatively, D is TRBD1 (7 bases). V shed 8 bases and J shed 7 bases, with 13 bases lying between them. CDR1 and CDR2 from the germline V gene are KGHDR and SFDVKD. CDR3 length equals 13 residues.

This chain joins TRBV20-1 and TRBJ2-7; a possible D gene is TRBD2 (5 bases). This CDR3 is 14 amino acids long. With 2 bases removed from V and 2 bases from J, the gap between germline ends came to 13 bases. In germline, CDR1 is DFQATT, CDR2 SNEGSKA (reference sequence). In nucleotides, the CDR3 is TGCAGTGCTAGAAACCCCGACGGGGCCTACGAGCAGTACTTC. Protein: CSARNPDGAYEQYF.

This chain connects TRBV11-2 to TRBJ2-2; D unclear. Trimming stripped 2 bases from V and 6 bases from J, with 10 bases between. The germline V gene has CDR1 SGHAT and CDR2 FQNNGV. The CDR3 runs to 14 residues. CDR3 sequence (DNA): TGTGCCAGCAGCTTACTCCCTAGGGCCGGGGAGCTGTTTTTT. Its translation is CASSLLPRAGELFF.

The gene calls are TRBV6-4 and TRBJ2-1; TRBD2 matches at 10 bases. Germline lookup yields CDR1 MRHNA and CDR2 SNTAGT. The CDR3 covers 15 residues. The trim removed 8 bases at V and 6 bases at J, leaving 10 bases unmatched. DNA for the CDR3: TGTGCCAGCCGAACTCTAGCGGGGGCTCTCAATGAGCAGTTCTTC. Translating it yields CASRTLAGALNEQFF.

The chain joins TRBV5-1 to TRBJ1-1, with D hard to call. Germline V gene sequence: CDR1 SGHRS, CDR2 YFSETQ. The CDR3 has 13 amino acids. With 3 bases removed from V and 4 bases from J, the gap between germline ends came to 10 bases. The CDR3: CASSSGLTTEAFF. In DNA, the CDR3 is TGCGCCAGCAGCTCCGGGCTTACCACTGAAGCTTTCTTT.

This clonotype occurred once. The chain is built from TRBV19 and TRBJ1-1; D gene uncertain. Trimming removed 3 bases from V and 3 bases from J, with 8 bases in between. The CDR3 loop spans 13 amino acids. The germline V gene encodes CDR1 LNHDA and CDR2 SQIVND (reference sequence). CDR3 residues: CASSIPGYTEAFF. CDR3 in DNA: TGTGCCAGTAGTATCCCAGGCTACACTGAAGCTTTCTTT.

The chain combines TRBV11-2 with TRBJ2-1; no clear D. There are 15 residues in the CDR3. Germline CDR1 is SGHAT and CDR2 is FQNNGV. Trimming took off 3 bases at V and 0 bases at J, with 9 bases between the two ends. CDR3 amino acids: CASSFRASSYNEQFF. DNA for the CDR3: TGTGCCAGCAGCTTTCGTGCTAGCTCCTACAATGAGCAGTTCTTC.

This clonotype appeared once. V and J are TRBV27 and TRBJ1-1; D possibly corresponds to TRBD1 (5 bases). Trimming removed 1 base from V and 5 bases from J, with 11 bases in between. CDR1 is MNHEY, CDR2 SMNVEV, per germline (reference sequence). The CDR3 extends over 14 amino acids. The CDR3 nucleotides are TGTGCCAGCAGTTTATGGCAGGGTTGGACTGAAGCTTTCTTT. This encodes CASSLWQGWTEAFF.

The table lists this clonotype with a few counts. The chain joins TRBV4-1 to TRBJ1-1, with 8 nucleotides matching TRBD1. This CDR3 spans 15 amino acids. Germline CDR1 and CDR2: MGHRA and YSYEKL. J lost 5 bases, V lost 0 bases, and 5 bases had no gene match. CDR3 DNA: TGCGCCAGCAGCCAAGACCGGACAGGGAAAACTGAAGCTTTCTTT. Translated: CASSQDRTGKTEAFF.

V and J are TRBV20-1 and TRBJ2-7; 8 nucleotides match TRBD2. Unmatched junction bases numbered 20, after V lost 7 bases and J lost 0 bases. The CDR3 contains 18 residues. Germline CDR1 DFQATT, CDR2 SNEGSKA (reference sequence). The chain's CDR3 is CSVTAPHLSGGLSYEQYF. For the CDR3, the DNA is TGCAGTGTTACAGCCCCTCACCTCAGCGGGGGACTCTCCTACGAGCAGTACTTC.

The CDR3 sequence: CASRSSGTSTDTQYF. The CDR3, as DNA: TGTGCCAGCAGATCTAGCGGGACAAGCACAGATACGCAGTATTTT. The V and J genes are TRBV27 and TRBJ2-3; TRBD2 aligns across 9 bases. Germline loops: CDR1 MNHEY, CDR2 SMNVEV (reference sequence). Trimming removed 6 bases from V and 0 bases from J; junction bases left unmatched: 4. This CDR3 contains 15 residues.

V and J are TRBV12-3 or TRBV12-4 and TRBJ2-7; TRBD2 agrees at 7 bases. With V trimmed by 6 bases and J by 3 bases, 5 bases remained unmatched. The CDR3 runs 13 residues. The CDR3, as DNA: TGTGCCAGCAGGGGGAGGGGTGACTACGAGCAGTACGTC. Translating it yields CASRGRGDYEQYV.

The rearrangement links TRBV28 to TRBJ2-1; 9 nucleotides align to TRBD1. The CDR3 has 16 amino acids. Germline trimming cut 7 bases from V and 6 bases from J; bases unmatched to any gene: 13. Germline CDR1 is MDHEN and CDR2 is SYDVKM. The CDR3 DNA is TGTGCCAGCACCAATCCGGGACAGGGAATCCCCAATGAGCAGTTCTTC. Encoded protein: CASTNPGQGIPNEQFF.

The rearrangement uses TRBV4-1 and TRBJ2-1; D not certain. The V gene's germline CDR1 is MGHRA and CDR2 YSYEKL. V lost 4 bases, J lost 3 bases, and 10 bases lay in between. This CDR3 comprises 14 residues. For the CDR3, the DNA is TGCGCCAGCAGCCCGACAAGTATCTACAATGAGCAGTTCTTC. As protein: CASSPTSIYNEQFF.

The CDR3 reads CASSFRGRGYTYEQYF. The CDR3 coding sequence is TGTGCCAGCAGTTTCCGCGGGCGAGGGTACACCTACGAGCAGTACTTC. The V and J genes are TRBV12-3 or TRBV12-4 and TRBJ2-7; possibly TRBD2 for D (5 bases). The V and J ends lost 3 bases and 2 bases respectively, with 17 bases between them. This CDR3 is built from 16 residues.

CDR3 loop: CASDGETGSSGANVLTF. In DNA, the CDR3 is TGTGCCAGCGATGGAGAGACAGGGAGCTCTGGGGCCAACGTCCTGACTTTC. The chain carries TRBV12-3 or TRBV12-4 and TRBJ2-6, with 7 bases identical to TRBD1. Germline trimming cut 8 bases from V and 0 bases from J; bases unmatched to any gene: 10. The CDR3 is made up of 17 amino acids.

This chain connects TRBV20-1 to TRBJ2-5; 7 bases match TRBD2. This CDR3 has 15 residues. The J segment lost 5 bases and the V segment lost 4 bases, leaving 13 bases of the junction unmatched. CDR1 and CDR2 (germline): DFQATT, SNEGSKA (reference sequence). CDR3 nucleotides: TGCAGTGCTAATGGCGCGGGGGTCGCTCGGGAGACCCAGTACTTC. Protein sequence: CSANGAGVARETQYF.

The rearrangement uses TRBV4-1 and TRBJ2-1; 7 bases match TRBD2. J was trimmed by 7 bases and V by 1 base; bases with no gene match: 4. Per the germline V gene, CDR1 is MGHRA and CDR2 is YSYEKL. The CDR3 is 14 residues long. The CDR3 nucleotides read TGCGCCAGCAGCCAAGGGGACGGGAGGAATGAGCAGTTCTTC. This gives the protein CASSQGDGRNEQFF.

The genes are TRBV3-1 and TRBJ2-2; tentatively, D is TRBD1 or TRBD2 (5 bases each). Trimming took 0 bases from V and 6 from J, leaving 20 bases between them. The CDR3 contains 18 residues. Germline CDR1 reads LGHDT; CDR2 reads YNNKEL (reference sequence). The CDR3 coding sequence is TGTGCCAGCAGCCAAGACTGGGATGGGACGACGAGGGCCGGGGAGCTGTTTTTT. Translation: CASSQDWDGTTRAGELFF.

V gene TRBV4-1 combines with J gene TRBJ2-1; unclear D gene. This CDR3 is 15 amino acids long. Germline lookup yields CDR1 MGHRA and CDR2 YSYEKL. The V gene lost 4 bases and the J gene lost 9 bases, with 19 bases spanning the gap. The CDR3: CASSPGPGRPGEQFF. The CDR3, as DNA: TGCGCCAGCAGCCCTGGCCCGGGCCGGCCAGGTGAGCAGTTCTTC.

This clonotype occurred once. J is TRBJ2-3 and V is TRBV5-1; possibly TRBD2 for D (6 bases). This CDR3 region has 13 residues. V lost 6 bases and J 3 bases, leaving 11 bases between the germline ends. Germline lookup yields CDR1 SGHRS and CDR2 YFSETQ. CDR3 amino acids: CASTPRGTDTQYF. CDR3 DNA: TGCGCCAGCACCCCTCGGGGGACAGATACGCAGTATTTT.